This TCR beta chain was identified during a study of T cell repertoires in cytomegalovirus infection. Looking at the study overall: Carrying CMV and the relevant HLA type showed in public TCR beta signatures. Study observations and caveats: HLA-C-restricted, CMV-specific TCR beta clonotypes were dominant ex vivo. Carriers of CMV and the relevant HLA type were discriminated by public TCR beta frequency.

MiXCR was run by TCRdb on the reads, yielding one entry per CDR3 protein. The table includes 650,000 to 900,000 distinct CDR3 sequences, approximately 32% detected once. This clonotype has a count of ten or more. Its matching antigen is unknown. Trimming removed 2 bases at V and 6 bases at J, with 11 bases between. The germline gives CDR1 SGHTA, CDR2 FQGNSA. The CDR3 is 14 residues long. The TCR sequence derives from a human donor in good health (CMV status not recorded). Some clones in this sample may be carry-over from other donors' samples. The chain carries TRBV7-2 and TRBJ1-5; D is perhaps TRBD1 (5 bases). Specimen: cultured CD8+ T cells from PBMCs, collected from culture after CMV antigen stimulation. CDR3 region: CASSLNQGGQPQHF. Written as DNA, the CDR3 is TGTGCCAGCAGCTTAAATCAGGGCGGTCAGCCCCAGCATTTT.